These 4 T cell receptor beta chains originate from one sample sequenced in a study of glioma-infiltrating T cells after dendritic cell vaccination. The method was immunoSEQ multiplex PCR; TCRdb's version includes in-frame clones alone and lacks a portion of them. Found here are approximately 85,000 clones, roughly 85% of them singletons; the top ten hold around 8.5%. The time point was: after dendritic cell vaccination, including at tumor progression/relapse. The specimen comprised blood, sampled after dendritic cell vaccination. The source of these receptors is a human donor with glioblastoma.

The chain couples TRBV4-2 to TRBJ2-2, with 13 bases matching TRBD2. Germline lookup yields CDR1 LGHNA and CDR2 YNFKEQ. CDR3 size: 17 residues. V shed 4 bases and J 3 bases; nucleotides not matched to a gene: 5. The CDR3 spells CASSPTSGRDDTGELFF. The DNA for the CDR3 is TGTGCCAGCAGCCCAACTAGCGGGAGGGATGACACCGGGGAGCTGTTTTTT.

This chain joins TRBV29-1 and TRBJ1-1, with 11 bases identical to TRBD1. The V and J ends lost 6 bases and 0 bases, in that order; junction bases with no gene match: 3. The length of the CDR3 is 14 residues. From germline, CDR1 is SQVTM and CDR2 ANQGSEA. DNA for the CDR3: TGCAGCGTCGGGACAGGGGGTTTGAACACTGAAGCTTTCTTT. Amino acid sequence: CSVGTGGLNTEAFF.

The chain couples TRBV27 to TRBJ1-1; the D is unclear. Trimming took 4 bases from V and 2 from J, leaving 11 bases between them. The germline V gene encodes CDR1 MNHEY and CDR2 SMNVEV (reference sequence). The CDR3 is 14 residues long. CDR3 bases: TGTGCCAGCAGTTCCTGGGAGCGAAACACTGAAGCTTTCTTT. Its protein is CASSSWERNTEAFF.

The rearrangement links TRBV29-1 to TRBJ1-1; tentatively, D is TRBD1 (6 bases). The CDR3 covers 15 residues. Per germline, CDR1 SQVTM and CDR2 ANQGSEA. Here the CDR3 DNA reads TGCAGTGCTTCCCGTGACAGGTACATGAACACTGAAGCTTTCTTT. This sequence encodes CSASRDRYMNTEAFF.